The 5 T cell receptor beta chains presented below share a single source sample, sequenced in a study of cytomegalovirus exposure and HLA in healthy donors. The PCR was carried out with 60 Vbeta primers and 13 Jbeta primers. Some clones are missing from TCRdb's copy, which holds only in-frame ones; the method was immunoSEQ multiplex PCR. In the table there are 110,000 or so clones, 65% to 80% of which are singletons. The sequenced sample consisted of PBMCs. The receptors here all came from a female donor in good health and CMV-seronegative.

The chain employs TRBV7-2 and TRBJ1-6; D gene unclear. The CDR3 covers 14 residues. V lost 3 bases, J lost 7 bases, and 10 bases lay in between. From germline, CDR1 is SGHTA and CDR2 FQGNSA. CDR3: CASSFTGFNSPLHF. The CDR3 coding sequence is TGTGCCAGCAGCTTTACGGGGTTCAATTCACCCCTCCACTTT.

The chain couples TRBV5-4 to TRBJ2-5, with 9 bases identical to TRBD1. The V gene's germline CDR1 is SGHNT and CDR2 YYREEE (reference sequence). This CDR3 is built from 16 residues. V shed 5 bases and J 1 base; nucleotides not matched to a gene: 9. DNA for the CDR3: TGTGCCAGCAGTTTCCGGGACAGGGCGTTCCAAGAGACCCAGTACTTC. This sequence encodes CASSFRDRAFQETQYF.

In this sample, this clone turned up a few times. The V and J genes are TRBV6-5 and TRBJ2-1, with a weak D call TRBD2 (6 bases). The CDR3 covers 14 residues. Trimming took 5 bases from V and 4 from J, leaving 12 bases between them. Germline-derived CDR1 and CDR2 are MNHEY and SVGAGI. Here the CDR3 reads CASSRASEYNEQFF. CDR3 in DNA: TGTGCCAGCAGTCGAGCTAGCGAATACAATGAGCAGTTCTTC.

Comments on this clone: Other DNA sequences in the same sample also yield this CDR3. The chain links TRBV5-1 to TRBJ2-7, with TRBD1 identical over 10 bases. The germline CDR1 and CDR2 sequences are SGHRS and YFSETQ. Trimming at V came to 3 bases and at J to 1 base, leaving 4 bases not matched to a gene. The CDR3 covers 15 residues. The CDR3 here is CASSSRQGASYEQYF. The DNA for the CDR3 is TGCGCCAGCAGCTCTAGACAGGGGGCGTCCTACGAGCAGTACTTC.

The chain couples TRBV5-6 to TRBJ2-7; TRBD1 agrees at 8 bases. Trimming took 4 bases from V and 5 from J; bases not matched to a gene: 8. This CDR3 spans 14 amino acids. CDR1 is SGHDT and CDR2 is YYEEEE in the germline V gene. CDR3 loop: CASSTDREGNEQYF. For the CDR3, the DNA is TGTGCCAGCAGCACGGACAGGGAAGGGAACGAGCAGTACTTC. Complete variable domain (other parts from reference TRBV5-6 and TRBJ2-7): DAGVTQSPTHLIKTRGQQVTLRCSPKSGHDTVSWYQQALGQGPQFIFQYYEEEERQRGNFPDRFSGHQFPNYSSELNVNALLLGDSALYLCASSTDREGNEQYFGPGTRLTVT.